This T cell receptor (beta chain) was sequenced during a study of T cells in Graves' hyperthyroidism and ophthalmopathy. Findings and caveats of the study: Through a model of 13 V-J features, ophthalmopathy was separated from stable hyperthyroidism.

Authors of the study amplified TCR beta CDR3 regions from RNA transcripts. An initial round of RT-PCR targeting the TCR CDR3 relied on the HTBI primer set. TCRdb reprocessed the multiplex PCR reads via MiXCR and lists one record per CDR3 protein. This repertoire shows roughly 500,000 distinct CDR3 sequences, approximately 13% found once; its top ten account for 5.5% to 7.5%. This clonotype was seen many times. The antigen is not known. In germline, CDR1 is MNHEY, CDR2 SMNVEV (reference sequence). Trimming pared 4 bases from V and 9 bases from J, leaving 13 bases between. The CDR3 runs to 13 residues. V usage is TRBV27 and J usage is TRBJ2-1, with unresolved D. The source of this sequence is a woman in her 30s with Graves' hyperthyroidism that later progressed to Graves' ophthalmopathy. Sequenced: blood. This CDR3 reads CASSWLRNGEQFF. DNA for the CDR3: TGTGCCAGCAGTTGGCTCCGTAACGGTGAGCAGTTCTTC.